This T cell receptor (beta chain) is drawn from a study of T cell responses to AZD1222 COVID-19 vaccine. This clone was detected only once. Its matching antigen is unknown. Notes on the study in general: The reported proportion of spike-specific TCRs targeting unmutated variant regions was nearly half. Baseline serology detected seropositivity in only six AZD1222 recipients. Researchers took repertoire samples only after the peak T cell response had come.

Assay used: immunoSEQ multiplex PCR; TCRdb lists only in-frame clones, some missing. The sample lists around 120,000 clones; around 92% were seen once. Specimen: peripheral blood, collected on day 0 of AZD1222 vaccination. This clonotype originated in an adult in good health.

Here the CDR3 DNA reads TGTGCCAGCAGCTTAATTTGGGGACTCCACTCCTATGGCTACACCTTC. Its translation is CASSLIWGLHSYGYTF. The gene calls are TRBV7-3 and TRBJ1-2, with a tentative D call TRBD1 (5 bases). Germline V CDR1 and CDR2: SGHTA, FQGTGA. The CDR3 has 16 amino acids. V shed 1 base and J shed 4 bases, with 16 bases lying between them.